These T cell receptor beta chains were read from a single sample in a study of cytomegalovirus exposure and HLA in healthy donors. Profiled with immunoSEQ multiplex PCR; TCRdb holds only in-frame clones, not every one. The data contain some 96,000 clones, less than 80% of them seen just once; the ten biggest clones take up more than 1.5%. The sequencing input was PBMCs. The origin of the receptors is a man aged 40-50 years in good health and CMV-seronegative. The conserved cysteine and the conserved F or W are not part of the CDR3 here.

v_call: TRBV18; cdr3_aa: ASSRGQGRVEETQY
v_call: TRBV15; cdr3_aa: ATSRETSGFSYNEQF
v_call: TRBV29-1; cdr3_aa: SAGRGPLYGYT
v_call: TRBV5-4; cdr3_aa: ASSLSQGGNEQY
v_call: TRBV6-1; cdr3_aa: ASSEGTVRNSPLH
v_call: TRBV7-6; cdr3_aa: ASSSRTSGSGSDTQY
v_call: TRBV19; cdr3_aa: ASSREVRDEAF
v_call: TRBV7-8; cdr3_aa: ASSPVGTDNSPLH
v_call: TRBV9; cdr3_aa: ASSELGGNQPQH
v_call: TRBV9; cdr3_aa: ASSGRGITYNEQF
v_call: TRBV19; cdr3_aa: ASSKREGSYNEQF
v_call: TRBV5-4; cdr3_aa: ASSPDSLRTGELF
v_call: TRBV7-7; cdr3_aa: ASSPSGQGVADTQY
v_call: TRBV7-2; cdr3_aa: ASSWTGERGNTEAF
v_call: TRBV5-5; cdr3_aa: ASSTGNQPQH
v_call: TRBV2; cdr3_aa: ASSGQGTDTQY
v_call: TRBV19; cdr3_aa: ASSKDREETQY
v_call: TRBV7-2; cdr3_aa: ASSLALQGYEQY
v_call: TRBV4-3; cdr3_aa: ASSQAPGIYEQY
v_call: TRBV6-1; cdr3_aa: ASSEGLATAGQY
v_call: TRBV4-3; cdr3_aa: ASSPRGLGEVDGYT
v_call: TRBV7-9; cdr3_aa: SSSRWVTRGSQETQY